This TCR beta chain is drawn from a study of vaccination and CD4 T cells after COVID-19. On the study more broadly: Two-dose vaccination with either BNT162b2 or mRNA-1273 was given to participants.

TCRdb re-called the PCR reads with MiXCR, one entry per CDR3 protein. The sample yields 20,000 to 30,000 distinct CDR3 sequences, 51% seen once. V was pared by 4 bases and J by 1 base, with 13 bases between. The V gene's germline CDR1 is DFQATT and CDR2 SNEGSKA (reference sequence). There are 15 residues in the CDR3. The material sequenced was CD4+ T cells from blood, taken before SARS-CoV-2 vaccination. The sequence derives from a human donor who had recovered from COVID-19. This rearrangement joins TRBV20-1 to TRBJ2-2; a weak D match, TRBD1 (6 bases). CDR3: CSAMYGQKNTGELFF. In nucleotides, the CDR3 is TGCAGTGCTATGTACGGACAGAAGAACACCGGGGAGCTGTTTTTT.